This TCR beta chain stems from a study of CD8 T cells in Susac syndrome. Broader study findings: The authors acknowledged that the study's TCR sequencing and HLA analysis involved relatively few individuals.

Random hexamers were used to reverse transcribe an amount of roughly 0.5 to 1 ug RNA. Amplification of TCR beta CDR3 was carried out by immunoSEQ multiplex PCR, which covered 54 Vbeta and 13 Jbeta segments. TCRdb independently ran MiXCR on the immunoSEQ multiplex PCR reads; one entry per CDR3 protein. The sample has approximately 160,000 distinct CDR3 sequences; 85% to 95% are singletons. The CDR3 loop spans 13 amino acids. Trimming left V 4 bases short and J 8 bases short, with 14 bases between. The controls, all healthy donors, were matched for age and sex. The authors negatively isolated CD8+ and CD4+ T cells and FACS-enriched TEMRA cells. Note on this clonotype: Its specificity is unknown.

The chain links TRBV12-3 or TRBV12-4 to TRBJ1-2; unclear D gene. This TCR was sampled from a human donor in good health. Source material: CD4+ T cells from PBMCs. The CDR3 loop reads CASSYSRGQGYTF. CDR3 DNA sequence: TGTGCCAGCAGTTATTCTCGGGGTCAGGGCTACACCTTC.